This T cell receptor beta chain was sequenced for a study of circulating and synovial CD4+ cells in juvenile arthritis (dated by TCRdb to between 2013 and 2015). In the study overall: Within each patient, the study compared the TCRbeta CDR3 repertoires of three groups: circulating HLA-DR+ CD4 T cells, bulk blood CD4 T cells, and synovial CD4 T cells. Repertoire sequencing aimed to confirm that a circulating synovial-like CD4 T cell subset was enriched in synovial clonotypes.

The sequenced samples were obtained from patients with active juvenile idiopathic arthritis. Right after thawing, the cells went straight into sorting, and Live/Dead Fixable Near-IR Stain was used to exclude dead cells. As for this clone: Its binding antigen is unknown. No base qualities exist here, and no much larger clone lies one base off it.

Looking up the germline V gene yields CDR1 SNHLY and CDR2 FYNNEI. The V end loses 0 bases and the J end loses 1 base, and a stretch of 7 bases separates them. The CDR3 runs 15 residues from the cysteine to the phenylalanine. The kept DNA is CDR3 alone, 45 bases in frame from the first base. The library was prepared using the immunoSEQ multiplex PCR assay. An external provider performed TCRbeta CDR3 sequencing as a commercial service. Regarding the original processing steps: The analyses used productive nucleotide sequences together with amino acid sequences obtained by in silico translation. To equalise sample size, diversity was assessed as Renyi entropy across alpha values by taking the median of 200 repeated subsamples. Pairwise repertoire distance was calculated as one minus the Chao-modified Jaccard index to correct for under-sampling and was used for clustering. Frequency-weighted overlap with synovial clonotypes was calculated across 200 sample sizes, using 200 draws without replacement for each, and the value reported was the one at the size of the smaller sample. TCRdb provides this immuneACCESS table in a form limited to in-frame rearrangements. Some clones are lacking; in checked studies, under half of them reflect an unresolved V gene, and why the rest are absent is not known. That table is the source of V, J and clone size, and D and trimming were worked out from the DNA. The sample table lists 30,000 to 40,000 clones, about 96% of them with a count of one. The ten largest clones take up 0.16% of the sample.

Results the study describes overall, beyond this receptor: Circulating pathogenic-like lymphocytes clustered together with synovial T cells, and compared with bulk blood, the circulating pathogenic-like lymphocytes shared a substantially higher fraction of CDR3 sequences with synovium. Since overlap with synovium went up as sequencing depth increased, the measured fractions of shared clonotypes likely underestimated the full repertoire overlap. Synovial and circulating pathogenic-like lymphocyte repertoires were less diverse than bulk blood CD4 repertoires, with some CPL samples as oligoclonal as synovium. Because T cell genome counts differed by at least an order of magnitude between CPL and bulk blood CD4 samples, sample-size effects were addressed. Traditional Vbeta family usage analysis did not detect the difference between circulating pathogenic-like lymphocytes and bulk blood T cells.

This TCR derives from a human donor with juvenile idiopathic arthritis. This chain is built from TRBV2 and TRBJ1-5, with TRBD1 perhaps the D gene, on 5 matching bases. The sample taken for sequencing was CD4+ T cells from blood. The CDR3 protein: CASSEAGLSNQPQHF. The bases are TGTGCCAGCAGTGAAGCGGGGCTCAGCAATCAGCCCCAGCATTTT.